These T cell receptor beta chains were read from a single sample in a study of T cells in Graves' hyperthyroidism and ophthalmopathy. TCRdb reanalysed the multiplex PCR reads using MiXCR and keeps one entry per CDR3 protein. The table records about half a million distinct CDR3 sequences, just under 20% of them present only once. The sequenced material came from blood. The receptors were sampled from a man aged 40-49 years with Graves' ophthalmopathy. The CDR3 runs from the conserved cysteine through the conserved F or W. A D gene is named only where the DNA matches it firmly. Clone size is stated in some rows and not others, as once, few, many or a class when expanded.

J	size	D	V	DNA	CDR3
TRBJ2-1	.	TRBD2	TRBV5-1	TGCGCCGGCAGCTTGGGAGCAGCGGGAGCCTACAATGAGCAGTTCTTC	CAGSLGAAGAYNEQFF
TRBJ2-3	few	.	TRBV19	TGTGCCAGTAGTACTTCTGGGGGGACGCAGTATTTT	CASSTSGGTQYF
TRBJ2-5	few	TRBD2	TRBV4-3	TGCGCCAGCAGCCGTGGAGCGGGGAGGGAAGAGACCCAGTACTTC	CASSRGAGREETQYF
TRBJ2-3	.	TRBD1	TRBV9	TGTGCCAGCACCGATCAGGGGGGCACAGATACGCAGTATTTT	CASTDQGGTDTQYF
TRBJ1-1	few	.	TRBV5-1	TGCGCCAGCAGCTTCCGGGAGAGGATGGGGACTGAAGCTTTCTTT	CASSFRERMGTEAFF
TRBJ2-2	few	.	TRBV3-1	TGTGCCAGCAGACAAGCGGAGAACACCGGGGAGCTGTTTTTT	CASRQAENTGELFF
TRBJ1-5	many	.	TRBV12-3/TRBV12-4	TGTGCCAGCAGTTTAAGGTCTCAGCCCCAGCATTTT	CASSLRSQPQHF
TRBJ1-5	.	.	TRBV12-3/TRBV12-4	TGTGCCAGCAGTTTGCTGGGTGGCAGTCACCAGCATTTT	CASSLLGGSHQHF
TRBJ2-1	.	TRBD2	TRBV12-3/TRBV12-4	TGTGCCAGCAGTTCCAGGGAGGGGCAGTTCTTC	CASSSREGQFF
TRBJ2-3	few	TRBD1	TRBV30	TGTGCCTGGAGTACTGGACAGGAATCATCGGATACGCAGTATTTT	CAWSTGQESSDTQYF
TRBJ2-1	many	TRBD1	TRBV5-5	TGTGCCAGCAGCATCCACAGGGGGCCGACCGGGAACTACAATGAGCAGTTCTTC	CASSIHRGPTGNYNEQFF
TRBJ2-5	few	.	TRBV6-1	TGTGCCAGCAGTCAGGGTGGGCAAGAGACCCAGTACTTC	CASSQGGQETQYF
TRBJ2-4	many	.	TRBV28	TGTGCCAGCAGTTTACGCTCAGGACCCCACAAAAACATTCAGTACTTC	CASSLRSGPHKNIQYF
TRBJ1-1	.	.	TRBV20-1	TGCAGTGCTAGAGAGGGATCGGAGAACACTGAAGCTTTCTTT	CSAREGSENTEAFF
TRBJ2-2	few	TRBD1	TRBV27	TGTGCCAGCAGTTCCCGACAGGGGTTGGGCGGGGAGCTGTTTTTT	CASSSRQGLGGELFF
TRBJ1-2	.	.	TRBV20-1	TGCAGTGCTACCAACGACAGAGTAGGGCATGACTATGGCTACACCTTC	CSATNDRVGHDYGYTF
TRBJ1-3	.	TRBD1	TRBV3-1	TGTGCCAGCAGCCAAGGGACAGGAGGAAACACCATATATTTT	CASSQGTGGNTIYF
TRBJ2-1	few	TRBD2	TRBV2	TGTGCCAGCATCCTCGGACTAGCGGGGGGCAAAAGCAGCTCCTACAATGAGCAGTTCTTC	CASILGLAGGKSSSYNEQFF
TRBJ1-2	many	.	TRBV28	TGTGCCAGCAAACTACAGGGCCTTGGTTCCCATGGCTACACCTTC	CASKLQGLGSHGYTF
TRBJ2-3	.	.	TRBV2	TGTGCCAGCAGGGATAACAGGGGCGGGGGGACCACAGATACGCAGTATTTT	CASRDNRGGGTTDTQYF
TRBJ2-3	few	.	TRBV20-1	TGCAGTGCTACCTCACTCGGGTGGGCCGGAACAGATACGCAGTATTTT	CSATSLGWAGTDTQYF
TRBJ2-1	many	.	TRBV5-6	TGTGCCAGCAGCTTGAAAGGGAACACCTACAATGAGCAGTTCTTC	CASSLKGNTYNEQFF
TRBJ1-3	.	.	TRBV5-1	TGCGCCAGCAGCCCCTTTGGGGGGGGTGGAAACACCATATATTTT	CASSPFGGGGNTIYF
TRBJ2-7	.	TRBD1	TRBV30	TGTGCCTGGAAGTTCGGGTCAGGGGGTAGCGAGCAGTACTTC	CAWKFGSGGSEQYF
TRBJ1-1	.	.	TRBV10-3	TGTGCCATCAGTGAGTCGAGAGGGCAGGGGAACACTGAAGCTTTCTTT	CAISESRGQGNTEAFF
TRBJ2-7	few	.	TRBV6-2/TRBV6-3	TGTGCCAGCAGTTACCCCAGGGGAGGTTCCCCCTACGAGCAGTACTTC	CASSYPRGGSPYEQYF
TRBJ1-1	many	TRBD1	TRBV2	TGTGCCAGCAGTGTCCGGGACAGCGCACCGGAAGCTTTCTTT	CASSVRDSAPEAFF
TRBJ2-2	few	.	TRBV18	TGTGCCAGCTCACCATATTCCGGTTGGAGGTCCGGGGAGCTGTTTTTT	CASSPYSGWRSGELFF
TRBJ2-7	many	.	TRBV12-3/TRBV12-4	TGTGCCAGCAGGGCTGCGGCCCACGAGCAGTACTTC	CASRAAAHEQYF
TRBJ1-1	many	TRBD1	TRBV7-2	TGTGCCAGCAGCTTAATTGGACAGGAGGGTGAAGCTTTCTTT	CASSLIGQEGEAFF
TRBJ2-7	.	.	TRBV20-1	TGCAGTGCTAGGCCAGCGGGCCGGTTCTCCTACGAGCAGTACTTC	CSARPAGRFSYEQYF
TRBJ2-1	many	.	TRBV2	TGTGCCAGCATTCGAGGGAGCTCCTACAATGAGCAGTTCTTC	CASIRGSSYNEQFF
TRBJ2-6	.	TRBD2	TRBV12-3/TRBV12-4	TGTGCCAGCAGTGGACTAGCGGGGGTACCTGGGGCCAACGTCCTGACTTTC	CASSGLAGVPGANVLTF
TRBJ2-1	few	.	TRBV6-6	TGTGCCAGCAGTTACTCCACCGGGTGGGGGTACAATGAGCAGTTCTTC	CASSYSTGWGYNEQFF
TRBJ1-2	many	TRBD1	TRBV20-1	TGCAGTGCTCCACTGGAGGGACAGGGGAACTATGGCTACACCTTC	CSAPLEGQGNYGYTF
TRBJ1-1	few	.	TRBV27	TGTGCCAGCAGTTCTGGGGACGGGCTCCTTGGAGCTTTCTTT	CASSSGDGLLGAFF
TRBJ2-5	.	TRBD1	TRBV5-1	TGCGCCAGCAGCGGTAACAGGGGGCTGGAAGAGACCCAGTACTTC	CASSGNRGLEETQYF
TRBJ2-7	few	TRBD1	TRBV28	TGTGCCAGTACCGGGACAGGGTTTTCGTACGAGCAGTACTTC	CASTGTGFSYEQYF
TRBJ2-1	few	TRBD2	TRBV12-5	TGTGCTAGTTCAAACCCCGGACTAGCCTACAATGAGCAGTTCTTC	CASSNPGLAYNEQFF
TRBJ1-2	.	.	TRBV6-1	TGTGCCAGCAGCCCTCCAGGGGCCATAGGTGATGGCTACACCTTC	CASSPPGAIGDGYTF
TRBJ2-1	.	TRBD1	TRBV6-2/TRBV6-3	TGTGCCAGCCTCACAGGGGATTCAATCAGTGAGCAGTTCTTC	CASLTGDSISEQFF
TRBJ1-4	.	.	TRBV2	TGTGCCAGCAGTGATACAGATCCAACTAATGAAAAACTGTTTTTT	CASSDTDPTNEKLFF
TRBJ1-5	.	.	TRBV6-2/TRBV6-3	TGTGCCAGCAGTTACTCGAGTTTGGGTCTCTTGGGGGGGAATCAGCCCCAGCATTTT	CASSYSSLGLLGGNQPQHF
TRBJ2-4	few	TRBD1	TRBV3-1	TGTGCCAGCAGCCAACTTCAGGGGGTTTTAGCCAAAAACATTCAGTACTTC	CASSQLQGVLAKNIQYF
TRBJ2-5	.	.	TRBV5-1	TGCGCCAGCAGCAGCCTGGGGTCTCCAGAGACCCAGTACTTC	CASSSLGSPETQYF
TRBJ2-1	.	TRBD1	TRBV6-5	TGTGCCAGCAGTTACTACAGGGGGACGCGGTGGTTCTTC	CASSYYRGTRWFF
TRBJ2-5	few	.	TRBV19	TGTGCCAGTAGTGGCAGGGGGGACCAAGAGACCCAGTACTTC	CASSGRGDQETQYF
TRBJ2-1	few	TRBD2	TRBV6-6	TGTGCCAGCAGTTACATGGCGGGAGGGCCTATGAATGAGCAGTTCTTC	CASSYMAGGPMNEQFF
TRBJ1-2	.	.	TRBV27	TGTGCCAGCAGTAGGGGCACTAACTATGGCTACACCTTC	CASSRGTNYGYTF
TRBJ1-2	.	.	TRBV4-3	TGCGCCAGCAGCCAAGAGAGCAGGGGTGAGAATGGCTACACCTTC	CASSQESRGENGYTF
TRBJ2-3	.	.	TRBV28	TGTGCCAGCCGACAGGGGACCGGGGGGACGCAGTATTTT	CASRQGTGGTQYF
TRBJ1-1	many	TRBD1	TRBV11-2	TGTGCCAGCGGGATACAGGGGTGGGGCACTGAAGCTTTCTTT	CASGIQGWGTEAFF
TRBJ2-5	.	.	TRBV11-2	TGTGCCAGCAGCTTATTGGCGGAAGGGACCCAGTACTTC	CASSLLAEGTQYF